These 20 T cell receptor beta chains originate from one sample sequenced in a study of T cell responses to AZD1222 COVID-19 vaccine (dated by TCRdb to about 2021). Receptor libraries were prepared by the immunoSEQ multiplex PCR assay. This immuneACCESS table, as held by TCRdb, lists in-frame sequences with V and J called but not all clones. Of the missing ones, under half trace to an unresolved V gene in checked studies; the others have no known cause. In all, the sample holds about 150,000 clones, and over 80% of those were seen once. The ten largest clones capture about 4% of the sample. This specimen's time point label, interpreted: about 28 days (+/-7) after the second vaccine dose. Sequencing used peripheral blood, obtained 28 days after the second AZD1222 dose. These receptors all come from an adult who received the AZD1222 COVID-19 vaccine.

The table lists this clone with a count of one. The chain recombines TRBV7-9 with TRBJ1-1, with D unclear. V was shortened by 5 bases and J by 6 bases, with 19 bases between the two germline ends. The V gene's germline CDR1 is SEHNR and CDR2 FQNEAQ (reference sequence). This CDR3 has 15 residues. CDR3 sequence reads: CASSHRDATLAEAFF. In nucleotides, the CDR3 is TGTGCCAGCAGCCACCGGGATGCGACCCTCGCTGAAGCTTTCTTT.

This rearrangement joins TRBV19 to TRBJ2-5; D call uncertain. The CDR3 is 14 residues long. CDR1 LNHDA and CDR2 SQIVND come from the germline V gene (reference sequence). With 0 bases removed from V and 4 bases from J, the gap between germline ends came to 9 bases. The CDR3 bases are TGTGCCAGTAGTATAGATACCCTCCGAGAGACCCAGTACTTC. Its translation: CASSIDTLRETQYF.

The V call is TRBV3-1 (or the pseudogene TRBV3-2), the J call TRBJ1-1; 7 bases are a match to TRBD1. The CDR3 contains 15 residues. Germline V gene lookup returns CDR1 LGHDT and CDR2 YNNKEL (reference sequence). The trim removed 4 bases at V and 0 bases at J, leaving 5 bases unmatched. This chain's CDR3 is CASSLRQGVNTEAFF. DNA of the CDR3: TGTGCCAGCAGCCTCCGACAGGGAGTGAACACTGAAGCTTTCTTT.

The chain employs TRBV11-2 and TRBJ2-7; D gene uncertain. The ends were cut back, 1 base at V and 4 bases at J, with 5 bases in the middle. The germline CDR1 and CDR2 sequences are SGHAT and FQNNGV. The CDR3 sequence is 12 residues long. DNA of the CDR3: TGTGCCAGCAGCTTAGCCGGATACGAGCAGTACTTC. This codes for CASSLAGYEQYF.

The chain joins TRBV15 to TRBJ2-2, with a tentative D call TRBD2 (5 bases). CDR1 and CDR2 from the germline V gene are LNHNV and YYDKDF (reference sequence). Trimming stripped 0 bases from V and 6 bases from J, with 8 bases between. CDR3 length equals 14 residues. CDR3: CATSRDMRAGELFF. The DNA of the CDR3 is TGTGCCACCAGCAGAGATATGAGGGCCGGGGAGCTGTTTTTT.

The genes are TRBV6-2 or TRBV6-3 and TRBJ1-1; D is possibly TRBD1 (6 bases). Germline V CDR1 and CDR2: MNHEY, SVGEGT. V lost 5 bases, J lost 4 bases, and 17 bases lay in between. The CDR3 runs to 15 residues. The CDR3 here is CASSRRGGEATEAFF. Here the CDR3 DNA reads TGTGCCAGCAGTCGGAGGGGGGGGGAAGCCACTGAAGCTTTCTTT.

The rearrangement uses TRBV7-9 and TRBJ1-1; D gene ambiguous. The germline V gene has CDR1 SEHNR and CDR2 FQNEAQ (reference sequence). V lost 3 bases and J lost 3, with 8 bases in between. This CDR3 is built from 13 residues. Written as DNA, the CDR3 is TGTGCCAGCAGCTTGTGGAGCGACACTGAAGCTTTCTTT. This encodes CASSLWSDTEAFF. Based on the CDR3 plus reference TRBV7-9 and TRBJ1-1, the full variable domain is DTGVSQNPRHKITKRGQNVTFRCDPISEHNRLYWYRQTLGQGPEFLTYFQNEAQLEKSRLLSDRFSAERPKGSFSTLEIQRTEQGDSAMYLCASSLWSDTEAFFGQGTRLTVV.

The chain recombines TRBV9 with TRBJ2-1, with D perhaps being TRBD1 or TRBD2 (5 bases each). Germline CDR1 SGDLS, CDR2 YYNGEE. Deletions cut 4 bases from V and 0 bases from J, with 14 bases between. This CDR3 is 16 amino acids long. The CDR3 DNA reads as TGTGCCAGCAGCCTTGGGGACGGAAGCTCCTACAATGAGCAGTTCTTC. Amino acid sequence: CASSLGDGSSYNEQFF.

The chain links TRBV21-1 to TRBJ1-6. TRBV21-1 is a recognized pseudogene. The CDR3 runs to 14 residues. CDR3 DNA: TGTGCCAGCAGCAAAGTGGGGTTTAATTCACCCCTCCACTTT. Translation gives CASSKVGFNSPLHF.

This rearrangement joins TRBV29-1 to TRBJ2-3; a possible D gene is TRBD1 (6 bases). The CDR3 has 15 residues. The germline gives CDR1 SQVTM, CDR2 ANQGSEA. Trimming shortened V by 6 bases and J by 3 bases, and 19 bases separated the two germline ends. The CDR3 DNA reads as TGCAGCGTGACCGCGCCGACAGGAGGAACAGATACGCAGTATTTT. Amino acid sequence: CSVTAPTGGTDTQYF.

The chain joins TRBV30 to TRBJ1-1; the D gene is possibly TRBD1 (5 bases). This CDR3 region has 13 residues. V dropped 1 base and J dropped 3 bases, with 9 bases sitting between them. The germline V gene encodes CDR1 GTSNPN and CDR2 SVGIG (reference sequence). The CDR3 region is CAWSAGLDTEAFF. Written as DNA, the CDR3 is TGTGCCTGGAGTGCGGGGCTAGACACTGAAGCTTTCTTT.

The genes are TRBV11-3 and TRBJ2-3; no definite D call. Germline V gene sequence: CDR1 SGHNT, CDR2 YENEEA. There are 15 residues in the CDR3. V was cut by 0 bases and J by 0 bases, with 7 bases left in between. The CDR3 nucleotides read TGTGCCAGCAGCTTAGATCGTGACAGCACAGATACGCAGTATTTT. It encodes CASSLDRDSTDTQYF. Looking up the rest from reference TRBV11-3 and TRBJ2-3 gives the full variable domain: EAGVVQSPRYKIIEKKQPVAFWCNPISGHNTLYWYLQNLGQGPELLIRYENEEAVDDSQLPKDRFSAERLKGVDSTLKIQPAELGDSAVYLCASSLDRDSTDTQYFGPGTRLTVL.

This rearrangement joins TRBV5-1 to TRBJ2-5, with D possibly TRBD2 on 6 matching bases. The germline gives CDR1 SGHRS, CDR2 YFSETQ. Trimming pared 3 bases from V and 4 bases from J, leaving 13 bases between. CDR3 length: 14 residues. CDR3 sequence (DNA): TGCGCCAGCAGCTCGGGACTGGCTAGAGAGACCCAGTACTTC. Amino acid sequence: CASSSGLARETQYF.

J is TRBJ1-3 and V is TRBV9; the D is unclear. The CDR3 is made up of 14 amino acids. V was shortened by 2 bases and J by 2 bases, with 8 bases between the two germline ends. In germline, CDR1 is SGDLS, CDR2 YYNGEE. The CDR3, as DNA: TGTGCCAGCAGCGTGGGGAGTCCTGGAAACACCATATATTTT. Its protein product is CASSVGSPGNTIYF.

This chain joins TRBV19 and TRBJ2-7; 9 nucleotides match TRBD1. This CDR3 comprises 13 residues. V lost 6 bases, J lost 3 bases, and 3 bases stayed unmatched. CDR1 LNHDA and CDR2 SQIVND come from the germline V gene (reference sequence). Here the CDR3 DNA reads TGTGCCAGTAGCCTGACAGGGGGCTACGAGCAGTACTTC. Its protein product is CASSLTGGYEQYF.

This sequence joins TRBV4-3 and TRBJ2-2, with D hard to call. Germline-derived CDR1 and CDR2 are LGHNA and YSLEER. Trimming took off 4 bases at V and 0 bases at J, with 9 bases between the two ends. The CDR3 consists of 15 residues. The CDR3 nucleotides are TGCGCCAGCAGCCGGACCCTTACGAACACCGGGGAGCTGTTTTTT. As protein: CASSRTLTNTGELFF.

This rearrangement joins TRBV27 to TRBJ1-6; 9 nucleotides line up with TRBD1. The junction had 12 bases not matched to a gene; V was cut back by 5 bases and J by 10 bases. There are 16 residues in the CDR3. Per the germline V gene, CDR1 is MNHEY and CDR2 is SMNVEV (reference sequence). The CDR3 sequence is CASSPPRGQGASPLHF. Here the CDR3 DNA reads TGTGCCAGCAGTCCCCCCAGGGGACAGGGCGCCTCACCCCTCCACTTT.

The J gene is TRBJ1-2, the V gene TRBV11-2; D gene unclear. The CDR3 sequence is 14 residues long. Germline V gene lookup returns CDR1 SGHAT and CDR2 FQNNGV. V was clipped by 0 bases and J by 7 bases, with 12 bases between them. CDR3 nucleotide sequence: TGTGCCAGCAGCTTAGAAGGGATCGGGAGTGGCTACACCTTC. Translation gives CASSLEGIGSGYTF.

The chain links TRBV5-1 to TRBJ2-3; the D gene is possibly TRBD2 (6 bases). The germline V gene encodes CDR1 SGHRS and CDR2 YFSETQ. The CDR3 covers 15 residues. Trimming cost V 3 bases and J 1 base, with 12 bases left between them. Here the CDR3 reads CASSSSPGGTDTQYF. CDR3 bases: TGCGCCAGCAGCTCGTCACCGGGGGGCACAGATACGCAGTATTTT.

The V gene is TRBV4-1, the J gene TRBJ1-4; D might be TRBD1 (5 bases). The CDR3 contains 16 residues. V gave up 4 bases and J gave up 7 bases, with 19 bases separating them. Germline V gives CDR1 MGHRA, CDR2 YSYEKL. DNA of the CDR3: TGCGCCAGCAGCCCCAAAATCAGGGAGAGGAGTGAAAAACTGTTTTTT. The encoded protein is CASSPKIRERSEKLFF.